Included here is one T cell receptor beta chain sequence, with context. The antigen is unknown. The read ends 3 residues early relative to the CDR3; the germline J gene fills the gap. Method: immunoSEQ multiplex PCR; TCRdb's copy keeps in-frame clones and lacks some. Here the sample table reports about 48,000 clones. The data originate from a study of Tregs in tolerant kidney transplant recipients. Thawed PBMCs were FACS-sorted into unstimulated CD4+CD25+CD127- regulatory T cells, CD4+CD25- non-regulatory cells, CD4 and CD8 cells. Germline-derived CDR1 and CDR2 are SGHTA and FQGTGA. V lost 4 bases, J lost 2 bases, and 15 bases lay in between. This CDR3 is built from 16 residues. Study-wide findings and caveats: Some patients' samples used different primers over time, so nucleotide sequences weren't comparable. Findings come from small patient numbers and require larger validation. Tolerant patients' donor-specific Tregs expanded beyond overall Tregs, suggesting antigen-driven growth.

The J gene is TRBJ2-1, the V gene TRBV7-3; TRBD2 is a possible D gene (6 bases). The starting material was CD4+ T cells from blood, obtained before the transplant. The source of this sequence is a human donor who received a combined kidney and bone marrow transplant. CDR3 loop: CASSSTGTPTYNEQFF. CDR3 DNA (partial): TGTGCCAGCAGCTCCACTGGGACTCCGACCTACAATGAG.